Each of the 6 T cell receptor beta chains below was sequenced from the same sample in a study of T cell repertoires in cytomegalovirus infection. MiXCR was run by TCRdb on the reads, yielding one entry per CDR3 protein. The sample has roughly 250,000 distinct CDR3 sequences, over 9% seen once. Sequencing input: PBMCs. These receptor sequences come from a human donor in good health (CMV status not recorded). Some clones in this sample may be carry-over from other donors' samples.

This clonotype was detected ten times or more. The V and J genes are TRBV7-3 and TRBJ2-7; 9 nucleotides match TRBD1. Germline trimming cut 0 bases from V and 6 bases from J; bases unmatched to any gene: 6. CDR3 size: 15 residues. The germline V gene encodes CDR1 SGHTA and CDR2 FQGTGA. In DNA form, the CDR3 reads TGTGCCAGCAGCTTAACGCCCGGACAGGGGCCCGAGCAGTACTTC. This translates into CASSLTPGQGPEQYF.

The chain joins TRBV20-1 to TRBJ2-2, with D tentatively TRBD2 (7 bases). V lost 5 bases and J 4 bases, leaving 17 bases between the germline ends. From germline, CDR1 is DFQATT and CDR2 SNEGSKA (reference sequence). The length of the CDR3 is 15 residues. The CDR3 loop reads CSASEGGVATGELFF. The CDR3 DNA reads as TGCAGTGCTTCCGAGGGGGGGGTGGCCACCGGGGAGCTGTTTTTT.

There are many counts of this clonotype. CDR3 amino acids: CASSLRRPEHGYTF. The CDR3 DNA follows: TGTGCCAGCAGCTTAAGGCGTCCGGAACATGGCTACACCTTC. The gene calls are TRBV7-2 and TRBJ1-2; D uncertain. CDR1 is SGHTA, CDR2 FQGNSA, per germline. Trimming removed 2 bases from V and 6 bases from J, with 13 bases in between. The CDR3 is 14 residues long.

In its sample, this clonotype was seen many times. V and J are TRBV7-2 and TRBJ1-5; D unresolved. This CDR3 is 13 amino acids long. Germline loops: CDR1 SGHTA, CDR2 FQGNSA. V lost 6 bases to trimming and J lost 3 bases, with 9 bases between them. CDR3 nucleotide sequence: TGTGCCAGCAGGGTGGACCACAATCAGCCCCAGCATTTT. This gives the protein CASRVDHNQPQHF.

This clonotype was seen ten or more times. This chain joins TRBV11-2 and TRBJ2-3; a weak D match, TRBD1 (5 bases). V was clipped by 5 bases and J by 4 bases, with 22 bases between them. The CDR3 runs 17 residues. Per germline, CDR1 SGHAT and CDR2 FQNNGV. The CDR3 reads CASSVAGKWVSADTQYF. The CDR3 coding sequence is TGTGCCAGCAGCGTTGCAGGGAAGTGGGTCTCCGCAGATACGCAGTATTTT.

J is TRBJ1-1 and V is TRBV29-1; the D is unclear. Trimming took 6 bases from V and 1 from J, leaving 9 bases between them. Germline assignment: CDR1 SQVTM and CDR2 ANQGSEA. This CDR3 has 12 amino acids. This CDR3 is CSVGTWNTEAFF. For the CDR3, the DNA is TGCAGCGTCGGTACATGGAACACTGAAGCTTTCTTT.